This record covers a single T cell receptor (beta chain). Its cognate antigen is unknown. CDR3 regions of TCR beta were amplified from RNA transcripts. First-round RT-PCR relied on HTBI primers, and a second-round multiplex PCR came next. TCRdb redid the calling of the multiplex PCR reads with MiXCR, one entry per CDR3 protein. The data contain 900,000 to 1,200,000 distinct CDR3 sequences, less than 45% of them singletons. CDR3 length: 15 amino acids. V was cut by 3 bases and J by 2 bases, with 15 bases left in between. The germline gives CDR1 SGDLS, CDR2 YYNGEE. Each diagnosis was determined on the basis of clinical symptoms, serum thyroxine, TRAb, thyroid ultrasound and orbital computed tomography. The data were obtained in a study of Graves' ophthalmopathy and Graves' hyperthyroidism. Whole-study results and caveats: Detected in blood as well were most expanded thyroid clonotypes with frequency above 0.001. Ophthalmopathy progression was predicted by the model at just over 70% sensitivity and under 75% specificity.

This sequence joins TRBV9 and TRBJ2-7; TRBD2 is a possible D gene (6 bases). The sample comprised peripheral blood or thyroid tissue (not recorded which). This TCR came from an adult man with Graves' hyperthyroidism. Here the CDR3 reads CASSAGTLLTYEQYF. The CDR3 region has the DNA TGTGCCAGCAGCGCCGGGACTCTCCTCACCTACGAGCAGTACTTC. The entire variable domain, with the rest obtained from reference TRBV9 and TRBJ2-7, is as follows: DSGVTQTPKHLITATGQRVTLRCSPRSGDLSVYWYQQSLDQGLQFLIQYYNGEERAKGNILERFSAQQFPDLHSELNLSSLELGDSALYFCASSAGTLLTYEQYFGPGTRLTVT.